The rows below give T cell receptor beta chains drawn from one sample of a study of tumor-infiltrating lymphocytes in localized non-small cell lung cancer. Only in-frame clones appear in the TCRdb table, and some are missing; sequencing was by immunoSEQ multiplex PCR. The profile shows roughly 9,000 clones, about 78% of them singletons. Sequenced input: uninvolved lung tissue not adjacent to the tumor. The receptors derive from a human donor with non-small cell lung cancer. Each CDR3 is given with its conserved first and last residue.

v_gene	j_gene	CDR3aa
TRBV9	TRBJ2-3	CASSKQGPYSTDTQYF
TRBV6-5	TRBJ2-7	CASSYYWRGAYEQYF
TRBV2	TRBJ1-5	CASDPGRQPQHF
TRBV15	TRBJ1-6	CATRPQRPNSPLHF
TRBV6-5	TRBJ2-5	CASSYTPAVATQYF
TRBV6-1	TRBJ2-4	CATKQGARRENIQYF
TRBV6-5	TRBJ1-5	CASKASGNQPQHF
TRBV10-3	TRBJ2-5	CAISESGQPRQETQYF
TRBV7-9	TRBJ1-2	CASGNTGGAGNYGYTF
TRBV7-2	TRBJ1-2	CASSLGGTYGYTF
TRBV7-2	TRBJ2-7	CASSFSRDYEQYF
TRBV10-3	TRBJ1-5	CASSVEGNYQPQHF
TRBV30	TRBJ2-7	CAWSVRGLRTAEQYF
TRBV30	TRBJ1-5	CAWSRPVPYSNQPQHF